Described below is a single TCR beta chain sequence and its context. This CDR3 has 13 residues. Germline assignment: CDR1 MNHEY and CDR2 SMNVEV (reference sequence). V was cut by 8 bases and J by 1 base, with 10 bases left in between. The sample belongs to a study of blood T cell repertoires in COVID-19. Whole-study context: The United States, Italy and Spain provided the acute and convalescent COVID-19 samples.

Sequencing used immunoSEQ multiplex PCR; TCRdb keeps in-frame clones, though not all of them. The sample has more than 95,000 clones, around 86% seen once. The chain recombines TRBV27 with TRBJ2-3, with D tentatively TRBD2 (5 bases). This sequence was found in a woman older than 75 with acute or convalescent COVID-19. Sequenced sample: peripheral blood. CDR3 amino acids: CASHRGGTDTQYF. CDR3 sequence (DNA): TGTGCCAGCCACCGGGGAGGCACAGATACGCAGTATTTT.